This T cell receptor beta chain was sequenced for a study of Ad26.COV2.S vaccination and SARS-CoV-2 variants. Findings and limits, study-wide: Vaccinees reportedly had broad spike-specific CD8+ and CD4+ T cell responses.

Treatment described: over 15 received Ad26.COV2.S at low or high dose, single or two shots; about five received placebo; per-sample allocation not given. Samples came from day 63 after the first vaccine or placebo injection. Clones were sequenced by immunoSEQ multiplex PCR, and TCRdb holds only the in-frame ones, with some missing. The repertoire has about 350,000 clones, roughly 84% of them found once; the top ten carry roughly 3.3%. Germline CDR1 is SGHRS and CDR2 is YFSETQ. The J segment lost 3 bases and the V segment lost 7 bases, leaving 8 bases of the junction unmatched. The CDR3 length is 14 residues. Comment on this clone: Its specificity is not known.

Specimen: peripheral blood, collected in a trial of Ad26.COV2.S vaccine versus placebo. The receptor was derived from a person between 18 and 65 years old who received the Ad26.COV2.S COVID-19 vaccine or a placebo. The chain is built from TRBV5-1 and TRBJ2-3, with 7 bases lining up with TRBD2. CDR3 region: CASPSGVCTDTQYF. As DNA, the CDR3 is TGCGCCAGCCCCAGCGGGGTCTGTACAGATACGCAGTATTTT. Full variable domain (outside the CDR3, taken from reference TRBV5-1 and TRBJ2-3): KAGVTQTPRYLIKTRGQQVTLSCSPISGHRSVSWYQQTPGQGLQFLFEYFSETQRNKGNFPGRFSGRQFSNSRSEMNVSTLELGDSALYLCASPSGVCTDTQYFGPGTRLTVL.